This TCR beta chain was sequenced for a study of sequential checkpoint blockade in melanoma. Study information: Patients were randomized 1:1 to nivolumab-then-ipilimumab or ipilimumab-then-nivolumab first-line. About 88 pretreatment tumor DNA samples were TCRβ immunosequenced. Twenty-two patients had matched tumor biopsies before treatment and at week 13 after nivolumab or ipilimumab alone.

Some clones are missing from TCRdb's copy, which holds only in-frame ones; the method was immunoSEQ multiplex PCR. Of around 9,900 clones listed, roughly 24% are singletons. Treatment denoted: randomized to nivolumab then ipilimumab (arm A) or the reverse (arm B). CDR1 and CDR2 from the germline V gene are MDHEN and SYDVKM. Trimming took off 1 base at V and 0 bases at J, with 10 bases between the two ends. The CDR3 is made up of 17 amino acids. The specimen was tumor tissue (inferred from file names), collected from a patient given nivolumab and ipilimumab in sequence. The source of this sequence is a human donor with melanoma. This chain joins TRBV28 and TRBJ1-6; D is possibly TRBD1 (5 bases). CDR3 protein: CASSLSRGSSYNSPLHF. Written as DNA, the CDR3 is TGTGCCAGCAGTTTATCGCGGGGGAGCTCCTATAATTCACCCCTCCACTTT.